One and the same sample provided the 4 T cell receptor beta chains below, sequenced in a study of blood T cells in healthy people across ages. Primed by a sample-barcoded 5' primer and a J-beta primer mix, a second PCR proceeded for roughly 7 to 11 cycles. TCRdb itself ran the 5' RACE reads through MiXCR, one entry per CDR3 protein. The table shows about 1,500,000 distinct CDR3 sequences, with roughly 30% occurring only once. Sequencing input: blood. These receptors were collected from a woman in her twenties or thirties in good health.

In its sample, this clonotype was seen a few times. The J gene is TRBJ1-5, the V gene TRBV30; no clear D. The CDR3 is 13 amino acids. Germline V CDR1 and CDR2: GTSNPN, SVGIG (reference sequence). Trimming cost V 4 bases and J 0 bases, with 7 bases left between them. CDR3 sequence: CAWTGDSNQPQHF. CDR3 DNA: TGTGCCTGGACCGGGGATAGCAATCAGCCCCAGCATTTT. Complete variable domain (other parts from reference TRBV30 and TRBJ1-5): SQTIHQWPATLVQPVGSPLSLECTVEGTSNPNLYWYRQAAGRGLQLLFYSVGIGQISSEVPQNLSASRPQDRQFILSSKKLLLSDSGFYLCAWTGDSNQPQHFGDGTRLSIL.

The rearrangement joins TRBV5-1 to TRBJ1-6; 8 bases fit TRBD1. Unmatched junction bases numbered 11, after V lost 0 bases and J lost 6 bases. The CDR3 is 18 residues long. Per the germline V gene, CDR1 is SGHRS and CDR2 is YFSETQ. The DNA for the CDR3 is TGCGCCAGCAGCTTGGGTTTCAGTACAACAGGGGGTAATTCACCCCTCCACTTT. Amino acid sequence: CASSLGFSTTGGNSPLHF.

The chain couples TRBV21-1 to TRBJ2-7; the D call in the table, TRBD2, was not verified against the DNA. TRBV21-1 is recorded as a pseudogene. The CDR3 is made up of 18 amino acids. CDR3 nucleotide sequence: TGTGCCAGCAGCAAAGAGGGACTAGCGGGAGAGAGCTCCTACGAGCAGTACTTC. Translation gives CASSKEGLAGESSYEQYF.

On this clonotype: Possible read error: a much larger clone is one base away. CDR3 bases: TGTGCCAGCAGCAGCAACAGGGGTAGAGAGACCCAGTTCTTC. This codes for CASSSNRGRETQFF. The rearrangement links TRBV6-5 to TRBJ2-1; 7 positions agree with TRBD1. The CDR3 covers 14 residues. Germline assignment: CDR1 MNHEY and CDR2 SVGAGI. The V and J ends lost 6 bases and 13 bases, in that order; junction bases with no gene match: 15.